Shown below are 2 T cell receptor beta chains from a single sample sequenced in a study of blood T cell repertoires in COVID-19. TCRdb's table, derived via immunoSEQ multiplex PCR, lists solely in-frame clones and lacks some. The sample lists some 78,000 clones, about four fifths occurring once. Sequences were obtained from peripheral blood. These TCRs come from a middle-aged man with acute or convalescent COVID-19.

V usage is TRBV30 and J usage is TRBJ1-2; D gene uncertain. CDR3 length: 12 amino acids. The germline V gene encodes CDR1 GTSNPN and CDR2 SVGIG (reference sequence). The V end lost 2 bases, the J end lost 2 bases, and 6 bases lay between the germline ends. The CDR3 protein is CAWSNSNYGYTF. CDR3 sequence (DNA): TGTGCCTGGAGTAACAGCAACTATGGCTACACCTTC.

Here the CDR3 reads CASSHYQGTVTQYF. The CDR3, as DNA: TGTGCCAGCAGCCACTACCAGGGTACCGTCACTCAGTACTTC. The chain is built from TRBV11-3 and TRBJ2-4, with a tentative D call TRBD1 (5 bases). V was cut by 5 bases and J by 12 bases, with 20 bases left in between. The germline V gene encodes CDR1 SGHNT and CDR2 YENEEA. The CDR3 has 14 amino acids. Full variable domain (missing parts from reference TRBV11-3 and TRBJ2-4): EAGVVQSPRYKIIEKKQPVAFWCNPISGHNTLYWYLQNLGQGPELLIRYENEEAVDDSQLPKDRFSAERLKGVDSTLKIQPAELGDSAVYLCASSHYQGTVTQYFGAGTRLSVL.